This T cell receptor (beta chain) is drawn from a study of post-analysis software for immune sequencing data. Unique-molecular-identifier-tagged TCR beta cDNA libraries were used. MiXCR was run by TCRdb on the PCR reads, yielding one entry per CDR3 protein. The data contain approximately 770,000 distinct CDR3 sequences, roughly 46% of them singletons. Study-wide points: A handful of TRBV segments (TRBV5-6, TRBV5-1 and TRBV20-1 among them) occurred more frequently in patients than in controls.

In the case of this clonotype: As yet, its antigen is unknown.

Germline V lookup: CDR1 SEHNR, CDR2 FQNEAQ (reference sequence). This CDR3 region has 15 residues. The chain carries TRBV7-9 and TRBJ2-4; 12 bases align to TRBD1. TRBJ2-7 explains the end of the DNA better; the J call may be wrong. The clonotype comes from a girl aged 10 to 17 with multiple sclerosis. Sequencing used blood. In nucleotides, the CDR3 is TGTGCCAGCAGCTTAGCGGGACAGGGGGCCAACGAGCAGTACTTC. It codes for CASSLAGQGANEQYF.